Listed here are 12 T cell receptor beta chains from one sample, sequenced in a study of cytomegalovirus exposure and HLA in healthy donors (dated by TCRdb to the late 2010s). The library was obtained by the immunoSEQ multiplex PCR assay. For the multiplex PCR, a mixture combining 60 forward primers for TCR Vbeta segments and 13 reverse primers for TCR Jbeta segments was used. TCRdb holds this immuneACCESS table with in-frame rearrangements only. Some clones are missing; in checked studies, unresolved V genes explain under half, and the rest has no known cause. The sample table holds 35,000 to 40,000 clones, of which around 50% were seen once. The ten largest account for 6.2% of the sample. Sequencing was carried out using PBMCs. Source of these receptors: a woman aged 40 to 50 in good health and CMV-seropositive.

The chain links TRBV6-5 to TRBJ2-7; 9 bases are shared with TRBD1. Trimming cost V 0 bases and J 4 bases; bases outside gene matches: 7. This CDR3 spans 16 amino acids. The germline CDR1 and CDR2 sequences are MNHEY and SVGAGI. This chain's CDR3 is CASSYSRQGVWYEQYF. CDR3 nucleotide sequence: TGTGCCAGCAGTTACTCGAGACAGGGGGTCTGGTACGAGCAGTACTTC.

J is TRBJ1-6 and V is TRBV7-9; a possible D gene is TRBD1 (6 bases). Trimming left V 5 bases short and J 4 bases short, with 15 bases between. There are 16 residues in the CDR3. Germline V gene data show CDR1 as SEHNR and CDR2 as FQNEAQ (reference sequence). The DNA of the CDR3 is TGTGCCAGCAGCCTAAGTCAGGGGTTTTATAATTCACCCCTCCACTTT. The encoded protein is CASSLSQGFYNSPLHF.

The chain combines TRBV4-1 with TRBJ1-5; TRBD1 aligns across 9 bases. Trimming cost V 2 bases and J 1 base; bases outside gene matches: 3. Germline-derived CDR1 and CDR2 are MGHRA and YSYEKL. CDR3 size: 16 residues. The CDR3, as DNA: TGCGCCAGCAGCCAACCGGGACAGGGAAGCAATCAGCCCCAGCATTTT. This codes for CASSQPGQGSNQPQHF.

The CDR3 coding sequence is TGTGCCTGGACTATATTTAATGAGCAGTTCTTC. Its protein is CAWTIFNEQFF. The chain has TRBV30 and TRBJ2-1; no firm D call. The CDR3 length is 11 residues. Looked up from germline, CDR1 is GTSNPN and CDR2 is SVGIG (reference sequence). V was cut by 4 bases and J by 7 bases, with 8 bases left in between.

This clone was seen only once. The chain recombines TRBV15 with TRBJ2-7; 7 positions agree with TRBD2. CDR3 length: 14 residues. In germline, CDR1 is LNHNV, CDR2 YYDKDF (reference sequence). V lost 5 bases to trimming and J lost 3 bases; unmatched junction nucleotides: 7. The CDR3 sequence is CATSGRGTNYEQYF. The CDR3 region has the DNA TGTGCCACCAGCGGGCGGGGGACTAACTACGAGCAGTACTTC.

This chain uses TRBV6-5 with TRBJ2-7, with TRBD1 matching 7 bases. J gave up 3 bases and V 2 bases, and 1 base lay outside the gene matches. In germline, CDR1 is MNHEY, CDR2 SVGAGI. The CDR3 sequence is 13 residues long. DNA for the CDR3: TGTGCCAGCAGTTACGACAGGGACTACGAGCAGTACTTC. Translation: CASSYDRDYEQYF.

The chain couples TRBV2 to TRBJ2-4; no clear D. This CDR3 has 16 residues. The germline V gene encodes CDR1 SNHLY and CDR2 FYNNEI. Trimming removed 4 bases at V and 0 bases at J, with 13 bases between. The CDR3 region has the DNA TGTGCCAGCAGTGTTGAACAGACACTAGCCAAAAACATTCAGTACTTC. Translation gives CASSVEQTLAKNIQYF.

The rearrangement links TRBV28 to TRBJ1-2; D not resolved. The germline V and J ends were trimmed by 0 bases and 8 bases, with 13 bases remaining between them. From germline, CDR1 is MDHEN and CDR2 SYDVKM. This CDR3 has 14 residues. CDR3 amino acids: CASSLWEGTGGYTF. As DNA, the CDR3 is TGTGCCAGCAGTTTATGGGAGGGTACGGGCGGCTACACCTTC.

The gene calls are TRBV29-1 and TRBJ1-4; D perhaps matches TRBD1 (6 bases). V was clipped by 4 bases and J by 7 bases, with 13 bases between them. From germline, CDR1 is SQVTM and CDR2 ANQGSEA. This CDR3 has 13 residues. In DNA, the CDR3 is TGCAGCGTTGTCACAGGGTATACTGAAAAACTGTTTTTT. Translated, it gives CSVVTGYTEKLFF.

This chain joins TRBV30 and TRBJ1-6; tentatively, D is TRBD1 (5 bases). Germline V CDR1 and CDR2: GTSNPN, SVGIG (reference sequence). V lost 4 bases and J lost 6, with 7 bases in between. The CDR3 extends over 12 amino acids. CDR3 sequence (DNA): TGTGCCTGGACCAGGGCTAATTCACCCCTCCACTTT. This gives the protein CAWTRANSPLHF.

The CDR3, as DNA: TGTGCCAGCAGCGTAAGGGGTGCAGATACGCAGTATTTT. Translation gives CASSVRGADTQYF. V and J are TRBV9 and TRBJ2-3; TRBD1 might be the D (5 bases). Trimming left V 1 base short and J 4 bases short, with 7 bases between. The germline V gene encodes CDR1 SGDLS and CDR2 YYNGEE. CDR3 length: 13 residues.

The rearrangement uses TRBV7-9 and TRBJ1-3; D is perhaps TRBD1 (6 bases). Germline values: CDR1 SEHNR, CDR2 FQNEAQ (reference sequence). Trimming removed 1 base at V and 7 bases at J, with 14 bases between. CDR3 length equals 15 residues. CDR3 residues: CASSLVPDSLNTIYF. In nucleotides, the CDR3 is TGTGCCAGCAGCTTAGTGCCGGACAGTTTGAACACCATATATTTT.